These T cell receptor beta chains were read from a single sample in a study of shared T cell receptors in the human thymus. TCRdb's copy holds only in-frame clones and misses some; the assay was immunoSEQ multiplex PCR. The table includes under 700,000 clones, 70% to 80% detected once. These data are also associated with another study on human thymus T cells.

Material: thymocytes. The receptors shown here come from a boy under two years old with a congenital heart defect. Each CDR3 is given with its conserved first and last residue. Fields, in order: D gene, clone size, V gene, J gene, CDR3 DNA, CDR3 protein. A D gene is named only where the DNA matches it firmly. The size field is filled for only some rows; it gives once, few, many or a size class.

>.|.|TRBV6-5|TRBJ1-2
TGTGCCAGCAGTTACTCGTTTCCGGTTCTCTATGGCTACACCTTC
CASSYSFPVLYGYTF
>.|.|TRBV6-5|TRBJ1-5
TGTGCCAGCAGTTACTCCGGTCCTCCGCATCAGCCCCAGCATTTT
CASSYSGPPHQPQHF
>TRBD2|.|TRBV6-5|TRBJ2-7
TGTGCCAGCACCCCCGGAGCGGGAGTGACCTACGAGCAGTACTTC
CASTPGAGVTYEQYF
>.|few|TRBV4-2|TRBJ2-7
TGTGCCAGCAGCCAAGATACCAGGTTAGGCTACGAGCAGTACTTC
CASSQDTRLGYEQYF
>TRBD2|.|TRBV4-3|TRBJ2-2
TGCGCCAGCAGCCCCCGGGAGGGCCGGACCGGGGAGCTGTTTTTT
CASSPREGRTGELFF
>.|.|TRBV7-6|TRBJ2-1
TGTGCCAGCAGCTTAGGGGGAGGACAATACTCCTACAATGAGCAGTTCTTC
CASSLGGGQYSYNEQFF
>.|.|TRBV5-1|TRBJ2-7
TGCGCCAGCAGCCAACGGACTAACGGGAGCTCCTACGAGCAGTACTTC
CASSQRTNGSSYEQYF
>.|once|TRBV7-3|TRBJ1-1
TGTGCCAGCAGCGCTACTCACAGGGAAACTGAAGCTTTCTTT
CASSATHRETEAFF
>TRBD2|.|TRBV11-3|TRBJ2-7
TGTGCCAGCAGATTTTTGGGTTTAGCGGGGGGCCAGGGGGAGCAGTACTTC
CASRFLGLAGGQGEQYF
>TRBD2|.|TRBV30|TRBJ2-7
TGTGCCTTGAAGCGGGAGAACTTCCACGAGCAGTACTTC
CALKRENFHEQYF
>TRBD1|few|TRBV28|TRBJ2-1
TGTGCCAGCAGGGCACAGGACAGGGGACGTTTGGGTTCCTACAATGAGCAGTTCTTC
CASRAQDRGRLGSYNEQFF
>.|few|TRBV27|TRBJ1-5
TGTGCCAGCAGTTTACGTAGAGGCCTCAATCAGCCCCAGCATTTT
CASSLRRGLNQPQHF
>.|once|TRBV13|TRBJ1-2
TGTGCCAGCAGCTTTTACAGAGCCTATGGCTACACCTTC
CASSFYRAYGYTF
>TRBD2|.|TRBV5-6|TRBJ2-7
TGTGCCAGCAGCTTGGGACAGGGGACTAGCGGAGCTTCCTACGAGCAGTACTTC
CASSLGQGTSGASYEQYF
>TRBD1|.|TRBV27|TRBJ2-6
TGTGCCAGCACTTCGGGACAGGGAATTTCTGGGGCCAACGTCCTGACTTTC
CASTSGQGISGANVLTF
>TRBD1|.|TRBV7-9|TRBJ1-3
TGTGCCAGCAGCTTGCCGGGACAGTCTTACACCATATATTTT
CASSLPGQSYTIYF
>.|.|TRBV5-6|TRBJ2-4
TGTGCCAGCAGCGTGGCAAGGGGCATTCAGTACTTC
CASSVARGIQYF
>TRBD1|few|TRBV27|TRBJ2-7
TGTGCCAGCAGTCCCGACCGAACAGGGGCCGAGCAGTACTTC
CASSPDRTGAEQYF
>TRBD2|.|TRBV30|TRBJ2-7
TGTGCCTGGAGACGGGGGGTGCCCTACGAGCAGTACTTC
CAWRRGVPYEQYF
>TRBD1|.|TRBV4-1|TRBJ2-4
TGCGCCAGCAGCCAATGGTTGGGACAGATGAAGAACAAAAACATTCAGTACTTC
CASSQWLGQMKNKNIQYF
>.|.|TRBV15|TRBJ1-5
TGTGCCACCAGCAGAGCGGCAGGGGATCAGCCCCAGCATTTT
CATSRAAGDQPQHF
>.|once|TRBV6-5|TRBJ2-5
TGTGCCAGCAGTTACAGCATTGACAGGTACCAAGAGACCCAGTACTTC
CASSYSIDRYQETQYF
>.|.|TRBV9|TRBJ1-4
TGTACCAGCAGCGTATTCGGGGGTCAAGCCGAAAAACTGTTTTTT
CTSSVFGGQAEKLFF
>TRBD2|.|TRBV7-9|TRBJ2-1
TGTGCCAGCAGCTTTCTGGGACTAGCCCCCAATGAGCAGTTCTTC
CASSFLGLAPNEQFF
>TRBD1|.|TRBV13|TRBJ2-1
TGTGCCAGCAGCTTTTACAGGGGGTCGGAGAATGAGCAGTTCTTC
CASSFYRGSENEQFF
>TRBD1|.|TRBV15|TRBJ1-1
TGTGCCACCAGCAGATCTGGGACAGGCGACGAAGCTTTCTTT
CATSRSGTGDEAFF
>.|.|TRBV29-1|TRBJ1-4
TGCAGCGTCGCAAGGGGCGGGGCCGGAGAAAAACTGTTTTTT
CSVARGGAGEKLFF
>TRBD1|.|TRBV7-2|TRBJ1-2
TGTGCCAGCAGCTTGGACAGGGGCTATGGCTACACCTTC
CASSLDRGYGYTF
>.|.|TRBV5-4|TRBJ2-7
TGTGCCAGCAGCTTGGCCCATGAGAAGCGCCCGAGCTCCTACGAGCAGTACTTC
CASSLAHEKRPSSYEQYF
>TRBD1|.|TRBV4-1|TRBJ1-2
TGCGCCAGCAGCCAAGAAGCGGAAGAGGGGGCCTATGGCTACACCTTC
CASSQEAEEGAYGYTF
>.|.|TRBV9|TRBJ2-1
TGTGCCAGCAGCGCGAGGAATGAGCAGTTCTTC
CASSARNEQFF
>TRBD2|.|TRBV19|TRBJ2-5
TGTGCCAGTAGTAACTCCGGGACTAGCGGGAAAGAGACCCAGTACTTC
CASSNSGTSGKETQYF
>.|.|TRBV4-1|TRBJ2-3
TGCGCCAGCAGCCAAGCAGCGCGTCCAGATACGCAGTATTTT
CASSQAARPDTQYF
>TRBD2|once|TRBV5-1|TRBJ2-3
TGCGCCAGCAGAACACCTAGCGGGAGGGCCGCAGATACGCAGTATTTT
CASRTPSGRAADTQYF
>TRBD1|once|TRBV11-2|TRBJ2-7
TGTGCCAGCAGCTTAACCGGGACAGGGGGCTCCGGCGAGCAGTACTTC
CASSLTGTGGSGEQYF
>.|once|TRBV7-9|TRBJ2-5
TGTGCCAGCAGCTTCTCTAGACAAGAGACCCAGTACTTC
CASSFSRQETQYF
>.|.|TRBV4-1|TRBJ1-2
TGCGCCAGCAGCCAACTTATGAACTATGGCTACACCTTC
CASSQLMNYGYTF
>TRBD1|.|TRBV2|TRBJ1-3
TGTGCCAGCAGTGCTCGGGACAGGGATATTCTTTCTGGAAACACCATATATTTT
CASSARDRDILSGNTIYF
>.|.|TRBV6-6|TRBJ2-7
TGTGCCAGCAGCCCCGGGGGAGTCTTGTGGCAGTACTTC
CASSPGGVLWQYF
>TRBD2|.|TRBV23-1|TRBJ2-7
TGCGCCAGCAGTCAAACCCAGGCTGGCCAGGGACTAGGGGGATTTTGTACTTACGAGCAGTACTTC
CASSQTQAGQGLGGFCTYEQYF
>TRBD1|once|TRBV6-6|TRBJ2-3
TGTGCCAGCAGTTACTCAGACAGGGGTTTCACAGATACGCAGTATTTT
CASSYSDRGFTDTQYF
>.|.|TRBV21-1|TRBJ2-7
TGTGCCAGCAGCCCCCGCCGGATCGACTCCTACGAGCAGTACTTC
CASSPRRIDSYEQYF
>TRBD2|.|TRBV9|TRBJ2-3
TGTGCCAGCAGCGCAGGGACTAGCGGGAGGTGGGGAACGGCCACAGATACGCAGTATTTT
CASSAGTSGRWGTATDTQYF
>.|once|TRBV6-5|TRBJ2-7
TGTGCCAGCAGATCCGGGATCTACGAGCAGTACTTC
CASRSGIYEQYF
>TRBD2|.|TRBV27|TRBJ2-5
TGTGCCAGCAGTCCAGCCGATCACTCCTTTAGGACTAGCGGGAGGGCGGAGACCCAGTACTTC
CASSPADHSFRTSGRAETQYF
>TRBD2|.|TRBV29-1|TRBJ2-1
TGCAGCGTCGGGGGGAGTGGGAGGGCCGGGCAGTTCTTC
CSVGGSGRAGQFF
>.|few|TRBV29-1|TRBJ2-2
TGCAGCGTTGAAGATGGAGGCACCGGGGAGCTGTTTTTT
CSVEDGGTGELFF
>.|once|TRBV10-1|TRBJ2-7
TGCGCCAGCAGTGAGGGCGGGCCCTCCTACGAGCAGTACTTC
CASSEGGPSYEQYF
>TRBD2|.|TRBV30|TRBJ2-3
TGTGCCTGGAAGGCTAGCGGGACTACAGATACGCAGTATTTT
CAWKASGTTDTQYF
>.|.|TRBV28|TRBJ2-7
TGTGCCAGCAGTTTATTGAACTCCGGGATATACGAGCAGTACTTC
CASSLLNSGIYEQYF